The 2 T cell receptor beta chains below were found in one sample sequenced in a study of T cell responses to AZD1222 COVID-19 vaccine. Clones were read by immunoSEQ multiplex PCR, and TCRdb kept only the in-frame ones, dropping some. The table records 50,000 to 70,000 clones, 86% of them present only once. The sequences come from peripheral blood, collected 28 days after the second AZD1222 dose. These receptors were taken from an adult who received the AZD1222 COVID-19 vaccine.

This clone was picked up one time. V is TRBV2 and J is TRBJ2-2, with D unclear. Germline V gene sequence: CDR1 SNHLY, CDR2 FYNNEI. V lost 9 bases, J lost 1 base, and 12 bases lay in between. The CDR3 totals 14 residues. The CDR3 here is CASGNGENTGELFF. In DNA form, the CDR3 reads TGTGCCAGTGGAAATGGGGAGAACACCGGGGAGCTGTTTTTT.

J is TRBJ2-3 and V is TRBV10-3, with a possible D match to TRBD2 (6 bases). This CDR3 contains 14 residues. V was clipped by 11 bases and J by 8 bases, with 23 bases between them. Per germline, CDR1 ENHRY and CDR2 SYGVKD. The DNA for the CDR3 is TGTGCCGGCCGAGAGGGCGGCGGGGTTGGTACGCAGTATTTT. Encoded protein: CAGREGGGVGTQYF.